This is a list of T cell receptor beta chains from one sample in a study of CD8 T cells in Susac syndrome. Via MiXCR, TCRdb re-called the immunoSEQ multiplex PCR reads, giving one row per CDR3 protein. The data contain more than 150,000 distinct CDR3 sequences, approximately 95% of them seen just once; the ten biggest clones take up 0.15% to 0.2%. What was sequenced was CD4+ T cells from PBMCs. The origin of the receptors is a human donor with Susac syndrome. The CDR3 runs from the conserved cysteine through the conserved F or W. The D gene is left open where the match is weak. Size is omitted from some rows. Given values are once, few, many or a class for expanded clones.

v_gene	abundance	d_gene	j_gene	CDR3nt	CDR3aa
TRBV14	NA	NA	TRBJ2-1	TGTGCCAGCAGCCAATTTTCGGCTTACAATGAGCAGTTCTTC	CASSQFSAYNEQFF
TRBV14	NA	NA	TRBJ1-2	TGTGCCAGCAGCTCAGTCTATGGCTACACCTTC	CASSSVYGYTF
TRBV7-2	NA	NA	TRBJ2-3	TGTGCCAGCAGCTTAGTTGGAGTCACAGATACGCAGTATTTT	CASSLVGVTDTQYF
TRBV2	NA	TRBD2	TRBJ2-1	TGTGCCAGCAGGGGGACTAGAACTGCCAATGAGCAGTTCTTC	CASRGTRTANEQFF
TRBV12-3/TRBV12-4	NA	NA	TRBJ1-4	TGTGCCAGCTCCCAATCTGGGGCGGTGAATGAAAAACTGTTTTTT	CASSQSGAVNEKLFF
TRBV3-1	NA	NA	TRBJ2-7	TGTGCCAGCAGCCTTCGTAGTGGGACCTACGAGCAGTACTTC	CASSLRSGTYEQYF
TRBV29-1	NA	NA	TRBJ2-6	TGCAGCGTCGAGGTGGTTGGGACGACCAACGTCCTGACTTTC	CSVEVVGTTNVLTF
TRBV14	NA	TRBD2	TRBJ2-1	TGTGCCAGCAGCCAACTAGCGGGGGGGATATACAATGAGCAGTTCTTC	CASSQLAGGIYNEQFF
TRBV12-3/TRBV12-4	NA	NA	TRBJ1-1	TGTGCCAGCAGCAGGATCCGGGACAACGGGTTTTTCTTT	CASSRIRDNGFFF
TRBV5-1	NA	TRBD1	TRBJ1-2	TGCGCCAGCCAAGGGGCAACCACAGGGGCGGGCGGCTACACCTTC	CASQGATTGAGGYTF
TRBV18	NA	NA	TRBJ2-1	TGTGCCAGCTCACCGATCTACAATGAGCAGTTCTTC	CASSPIYNEQFF
TRBV29-1	NA	TRBD1	TRBJ2-7	TGCAGCGTTGGACAGGGGCTCTACGAGCAGTACTTC	CSVGQGLYEQYF
TRBV7-7	NA	TRBD1	TRBJ2-1	TGTGCCAGCAGCTTAGCGACAGGGGGCTTGAATGAGCAGTTCTTC	CASSLATGGLNEQFF
TRBV5-6	NA	NA	TRBJ2-2	TGTGCCAGCAGCTCCTCGGGGAGGGAGCTGTTTTTT	CASSSSGRELFF
TRBV19	NA	TRBD1	TRBJ1-4	TGTGCCAGTAGTATAACAGGGGTTTATGAAAAACTGTTTTTT	CASSITGVYEKLFF
TRBV5-6	NA	NA	TRBJ2-7	TGTGCCAGCAGCTTGGCGCAGTATGCCGAGCAGTACTTC	CASSLAQYAEQYF
TRBV3-1	NA	NA	TRBJ2-7	TGTGCCAGCAGCCAAGTAGGGGAAACCTACGAGCAGTACTTC	CASSQVGETYEQYF
TRBV7-7	NA	NA	TRBJ2-5	TGTGCCAGCAGCTTAGCAGCGGGACAACAAGAGACCCAGTACTTC	CASSLAAGQQETQYF
TRBV10-1	NA	NA	TRBJ2-7	TGCGCCAGCAGCGATCGGTTATACGAGCAGTACTTC	CASSDRLYEQYF
TRBV12-3/TRBV12-4	NA	NA	TRBJ1-1	TGTGCCAGCAGTTTAAGTCCCGGGAAGAACACTGAAGCTTTCTTT	CASSLSPGKNTEAFF
TRBV11-2	NA	NA	TRBJ1-1	TGTGCCAGCAGCCCTCGGGCAGGGGCGGTGAACACTGAAGCTTTCTTT	CASSPRAGAVNTEAFF
TRBV12-3/TRBV12-4	NA	TRBD2	TRBJ2-2	TGTGCCAGCAGTTTCTCTACTAGCGATTCGAGTACCGGGGAGCTGTTTTTT	CASSFSTSDSSTGELFF
TRBV20-1	NA	NA	TRBJ1-1	TGCAGTGCTAGAGAGTTGGGGGGGCTGGGCACTGAAGCTTTCTTT	CSARELGGLGTEAFF
TRBV4-1	NA	NA	TRBJ2-5	TGCGCCAGCAGCCAAGAAGGACAACTCCAAGAGACCCAGTACTTC	CASSQEGQLQETQYF
TRBV18	NA	NA	TRBJ2-7	TGTGCCAGCTCACGGGGTATCGGGGACTACGAGCAGTACTTC	CASSRGIGDYEQYF
TRBV5-1	NA	NA	TRBJ2-2	TGCGCCAGCAGCTTCGGGGCAAATACCGGGGAGCTGTTTTTT	CASSFGANTGELFF
TRBV9	once	NA	TRBJ2-5	TGTGCCAGCAGCGTAGAGGGCAGGGAAGAGACCCAGTACTTC	CASSVEGREETQYF
TRBV21-1	NA	NA	TRBJ2-7	TGTGCCAGCAGCCTGCTGGGGGTGAGGCACTACGAGCAGTACTTC	CASSLLGVRHYEQYF
TRBV18	NA	NA	TRBJ2-2	TGTGCCAGCTCACCAATGGCGGTAGCGAACACCGGGGAGCTGTTTTTT	CASSPMAVANTGELFF
TRBV7-8	NA	NA	TRBJ2-7	TGTGCCAGCAGCTTAGCGACCGAGCAGTACTTC	CASSLATEQYF
TRBV29-1	NA	NA	TRBJ2-3	TGCAGCGCCTGGACATCGGGGGTTACGCAGTATTTT	CSAWTSGVTQYF
TRBV29-1	NA	NA	TRBJ1-1	TGCAGCGTTGAGAGACAGATTGAAGCTTTCTTT	CSVERQIEAFF
TRBV29-1	NA	NA	TRBJ2-1	TGCAGCGTTGACCCTGGGTACAATGAGCAGTTCTTC	CSVDPGYNEQFF
TRBV29-1	NA	NA	TRBJ1-2	TGCAGCGTTGAGCGGGGTGGAGGCTACACCTTC	CSVERGGGYTF
TRBV25-1	NA	NA	TRBJ2-1	TGTGCCAGCATTCAGGGATATGAGCAGTTCTTC	CASIQGYEQFF
TRBV23-1	NA	NA	TRBJ1-5	TGCGCCAGCAGTCACTTTCGGAGGGGCGCTCCCCCTGACAATCAGCCCCAGCATTTT	CASSHFRRGAPPDNQPQHF
TRBV5-1	NA	NA	TRBJ2-1	TGCGCCAGCAGCTTGGGGGACGGGACTCTACACTCCTACAATGAGCAGTTCTTC	CASSLGDGTLHSYNEQFF
TRBV5-1	NA	NA	TRBJ2-1	TGCGCCAGCAGTAGTGAGGGTAACAGCTACAATGAGCAGTTCTTC	CASSSEGNSYNEQFF
TRBV13	NA	NA	TRBJ1-6	TGTGCCAGCAGCTTACGGGCCAGGACTAATTCACCCCTCCACTTT	CASSLRARTNSPLHF
TRBV3-1	NA	NA	TRBJ2-7	TGTGCCAGCAGCCAAGATCCGGGGTCCTACGAGCAGTACTTC	CASSQDPGSYEQYF